This T cell receptor (beta chain) was sequenced for a study of CD8 T cells in ankylosing spondylitis. Study outcomes and limitations: Past studies reported some motif variants in reactive arthritis synovial fluid and blood. A TCR beta motif made of about eight highly homologous variants seemed typical of ankylosing spondylitis blood.

For TCR beta, libraries came from quantitative 5'-RACE with molecular barcodes. TCRdb re-analysed the 5' RACE reads in MiXCR, keeping a single row per CDR3 protein. Here the sample spans about 89,000 distinct CDR3 sequences, 27% being singletons. The CDR3 runs 17 residues. Germline lookup yields CDR1 SGHTA and CDR2 FQGNSA. The V segment lost 1 base and the J segment 1 base; nucleotides outside the gene matches: 6. On this clonotype: Its specificity is unknown.

This chain uses TRBV7-2 with TRBJ2-5; 10 bases are shared with TRBD1. This TCR came from a male donor with ankylosing spondylitis or in good health (not recorded which). Material for sequencing was blood, either unsorted or a sorted T cell fraction (not recorded which). The CDR3 loop is CASSLVGTGVFQETQYF. The CDR3 coding sequence is TGTGCCAGCAGCTTAGTCGGGACAGGGGTCTTCCAAGAGACCCAGTACTTC.